The clone carrying this T cell receptor (beta chain) has ten or more counts. Antigen unknown. The CDR3 runs 15 residues. The junction had 7 bases not matched to a gene; V was cut back by 5 bases and J by 4 bases. In germline, CDR1 is SGHVS, CDR2 FQNEAQ. This record comes from a study of T cell repertoires in cytomegalovirus infection. The wider study: Indicated by public TCR beta signatures were CMV infection and matching HLA type. Findings and caveats of the study: Pooled public TCR beta family frequency picked out CMV carriers with the relevant HLA. The response measured ex vivo was dominated by TCR beta clonotypes (HLA-C-restricted and CMV-specific).

In TCRdb, the reads were re-called with MiXCR into one record per CDR3 protein. The profile shows under 850,000 distinct CDR3 sequences, around 35% of them singletons. The clonotype was recovered from a human donor in good health (CMV status not recorded). Some clones in this sample may be carry-over from other donors' samples. The starting material was cultured PBMCs, obtained from culture after CMV antigen stimulation. The chain carries TRBV7-8 and TRBJ2-1, with 8 bases lining up with TRBD2. Here the CDR3 reads CASSPSGTSYNEQFF. CDR3 bases: TGTGCCAGCAGCCCATCCGGGACTAGTTACAATGAGCAGTTCTTC.